The 18 T cell receptor beta chains below all came from one sample that was sequenced in a study of shared clonotypes between healthy human individuals. TCRdb's table, derived via immunoSEQ multiplex PCR, lists solely in-frame clones and lacks some. The sample contains hundreds of thousands of clones, more than 70% of which appear only once. The material sequenced was PBMCs. The receptor source for this set is a woman in her forties in good health. Some clones in this sample may be carry-over from other donors' samples.

Note on this clone: One junction end disagrees with the germline gene, perhaps due to a read error. CDR3 DNA sequence: TGTGCCAGCAGCTCTAGCTGGGGCACCTACGAGCAGCACTTC. Protein sequence: CASSSSWGTYEQHF. The chain combines TRBV11-2 with TRBJ2-7, with D possibly being TRBD1 or TRBD2 (5 bases each). Germline values: CDR1 SGHAT, CDR2 FQNNGV. This CDR3 contains 14 residues.

The CDR3 region has the DNA TGTGCCAGCAACCCCACAGGGGGCAACTCCTACGAGCAGTACTTC. This translates into CASNPTGGNSYEQYF. The chain links TRBV25-1 to TRBJ2-7, with 9 positions matching TRBD1. Germline V CDR1 and CDR2: MGHDK, SYGVNS. There are 15 residues in the CDR3. Trimming removed 7 bases from V and 0 bases from J; junction bases left unmatched: 7.

This clone was counted a few times. This sequence joins TRBV18 and TRBJ1-2; weak D call: TRBD1 (5 bases). V was clipped by 1 base and J by 4 bases, with 16 bases between them. This CDR3 comprises 16 residues. CDR1 and CDR2 from the germline V gene are KGHSH and LQKENI. CDR3 DNA sequence: TGTGCCAGCTCACCACTCCCGACAGTCGACCCCTATGGCTACACCTTC. As protein: CASSPLPTVDPYGYTF.

CDR3 nucleotide sequence: TGCAGCGTTGCTACTAGCGGGAGCTCAGATACGCAGTATTTT. It encodes CSVATSGSSDTQYF. The rearrangement links TRBV29-1 to TRBJ2-3, with 11 bases matching TRBD2. CDR1 is SQVTM and CDR2 is ANQGSEA in the germline V gene. J gave up 4 bases and V 4 bases, and 4 bases lay outside the gene matches. The CDR3 is made up of 14 amino acids.

The chain couples TRBV11-2 to TRBJ2-7; 7 bases agree with TRBD2. The CDR3 has 13 amino acids. In germline, CDR1 is SGHAT, CDR2 FQNNGV. J gave up 4 bases and V 5 bases, and 5 bases lay outside the gene matches. The CDR3 DNA sequence: TGTGCCAGCAGCCCGAGCGGGATGTACGAGCAGTACTTC. It is translated as CASSPSGMYEQYF.

Of note for this clone: Other DNA sequences from this sample encode an identical CDR3 as well. The genes are TRBV6-1 and TRBJ1-1; TRBD1 matches 7 bases. This CDR3 spans 15 amino acids. Germline lookup yields CDR1 MNHNS and CDR2 SASEGT. J was trimmed by 5 bases and V by 4 bases; bases with no gene match: 10. Here the CDR3 reads CASSGRQGRGTEAFF. Written as DNA, the CDR3 is TGTGCCAGCAGTGGCAGACAGGGTCGGGGAACTGAAGCTTTCTTT.

The chain has TRBV18 and TRBJ1-4; D is unresolved. The CDR3 is 14 amino acids. The germline CDR1 and CDR2 sequences are KGHSH and LQKENI. V was trimmed by 2 bases and J by 8 bases, leaving 12 bases between them. The CDR3 is CASSPVGNREKLFF. DNA of the CDR3: TGTGCCAGCTCACCAGTAGGGAATCGGGAAAAACTGTTTTTT.

V is TRBV4-2 and J is TRBJ2-5; TRBD2 matches at 10 bases. The CDR3 loop spans 16 amino acids. CDR1 LGHNA and CDR2 YNFKEQ come from the germline V gene. Germline trimming cut 1 base from V and 5 bases from J; bases unmatched to any gene: 7. CDR3 in DNA: TGTGCCAGCAGCCAAGGAGCGGGAGGGCCCGGTGAGACCCAGTACTTC. Encoded protein: CASSQGAGGPGETQYF.

The chain joins TRBV28 to TRBJ2-7, with D maybe TRBD2 (6 bases). Between the trimmed V and J ends, which lost 4 bases and 2 bases, there was a span of 15 bases. Germline CDR1 reads MDHEN; CDR2 reads SYDVKM. The CDR3 extends over 15 amino acids. The CDR3 DNA is TGTGCCAGCAGTTCCCACGGGAGAAAGCCCTACGAGCAGTACTTC. Protein sequence: CASSSHGRKPYEQYF.

The J gene is TRBJ2-5, the V gene TRBV7-9; tentative D call: TRBD2 (5 bases). The DNA end lines up better with TRBJ2-7; the J call may be wrong. Germline-derived CDR1 and CDR2 are SEHNR and FQNEAQ (reference sequence). This CDR3 region has 13 residues. The DNA of the CDR3 is TGTGCCAGCAGCTTAGAACTAGGCTACGAGCAGTACTTC. Its translation is CASSLELGYEQYF.

The chain carries TRBV29-1 and TRBJ2-7; TRBD2 matches 7 bases. This CDR3 spans 12 amino acids. V was pared by 6 bases and J by 2 bases, with 4 bases of the junction left unmatched. The V gene's germline CDR1 is SQVTM and CDR2 ANQGSEA. The CDR3 protein is CSVAGTTYEQYF. The CDR3 DNA reads as TGCAGCGTGGCCGGGACTACCTACGAGCAGTACTTC.

The chain recombines TRBV5-4 with TRBJ1-5; D uncertain. The CDR3 is 17 residues long. Trimming shortened V by 2 bases and J by 1 base, and 16 bases separated the two germline ends. Germline V gives CDR1 SGHNT, CDR2 YYREEE (reference sequence). This CDR3 reads CASSFAGPGGSNQPQHF. The CDR3 nucleotides are TGTGCCAGCAGCTTCGCCGGTCCCGGAGGGAGCAATCAGCCCCAGCATTTT. Filled out from reference TRBV5-4 and TRBJ1-5, the complete variable domain reads ETGVTQSPTHLIKTRGQQVTLRCSSQSGHNTVSWYQQALGQGPQFIFQYYREEENGRGNFPPRFSGLQFPNYSSELNVNALELDDSALYLCASSFAGPGGSNQPQHFGDGTRLSIL.

This clone was seen more than once but under ten times. This chain connects TRBV5-1 to TRBJ2-7; 8 nucleotides line up with TRBD2. V was clipped by 1 base and J by 2 bases; unmatched bases: 14. The germline gives CDR1 SGHRS, CDR2 YFSETQ. CDR3 length equals 18 residues. CDR3 amino acids: CASSLNIFSGRRAYEQYF. The CDR3 DNA sequence: TGCGCCAGCAGCTTGAATATTTTCAGCGGGAGACGGGCCTACGAGCAGTACTTC.

This clone has only one observation. The chain links TRBV2 to TRBJ2-4; TRBD1 matches at 9 bases. V lost 4 bases to trimming and J lost 9 bases; unmatched junction nucleotides: 16. The CDR3 sequence is 17 residues long. The germline CDR1 and CDR2 sequences are SNHLY and FYNNEI. The CDR3 spells CASSAIGTGILGGIQYF. The CDR3 coding sequence is TGTGCCAGCAGTGCGATAGGGACAGGGATCCTCGGGGGCATTCAGTACTTC.

V usage is TRBV15 and J usage is TRBJ2-5; perhaps D is TRBD1 or TRBD2 (5 bases each). Germline V lookup: CDR1 LNHNV, CDR2 YYDKDF (reference sequence). This CDR3 has 12 residues. Deletions cut 8 bases from V and 2 bases from J, with 9 bases between. The CDR3 is CATSWGQETQYF. CDR3 nucleotide sequence: TGTGCCACCTCCTGGGGGCAAGAGACCCAGTACTTC.

V is TRBV5-1 and J is TRBJ2-1, with D perhaps matching TRBD1 (6 bases). The CDR3 is made up of 17 amino acids. V lost 0 bases and J lost 5, with 18 bases in between. CDR1 and CDR2 from the germline V gene are SGHRS and YFSETQ. As DNA, the CDR3 is TGCGCCAGCAGCTTGGGATACACAGGGAAAATGGACAATGAGCAGTTCTTC. Translated: CASSLGYTGKMDNEQFF. Variable domain in full (rest from reference TRBV5-1 and TRBJ2-1): KAGVTQTPRYLIKTRGQQVTLSCSPISGHRSVSWYQQTPGQGLQFLFEYFSETQRNKGNFPGRFSGRQFSNSRSEMNVSTLELGDSALYLCASSLGYTGKMDNEQFFGPGTRLTVL.

The V call is TRBV29-1, the J call TRBJ2-1; a weak D match, TRBD2 (6 bases). CDR1 and CDR2 from the germline V gene are SQVTM and ANQGSEA. Between the trimmed V and J ends, which lost 3 bases and 9 bases, there was a span of 15 bases. This CDR3 spans 13 amino acids. The CDR3 nucleotides read TGCAGCGTTGAGTCTAGCGTGGGGGGTGAGCAGTTCTTC. Translating it yields CSVESSVGGEQFF.

This rearrangement joins TRBV5-6 to TRBJ1-4, with 7 nucleotides matching TRBD1. The V and J ends lost 3 bases and 8 bases, in that order; junction bases with no gene match: 13. Germline assignment: CDR1 SGHDT and CDR2 YYEEEE. The CDR3 totals 16 residues. CDR3 sequence: CASSSRQGDLREKLFF. The CDR3 DNA sequence: TGTGCCAGCAGCTCTCGACAGGGAGACCTGAGGGAAAAACTGTTTTTT. Full variable domain (outside the CDR3, taken from reference TRBV5-6 and TRBJ1-4): DAGVTQSPTHLIKTRGQQVTLRCSPKSGHDTVSWYQQALGQGPQFIFQYYEEEERQRGNFPDRFSGHQFPNYSSELNVNALLLGDSALYLCASSSRQGDLREKLFFGSGTQLSVL.